This TCR beta chain is from a study of tumor and adjacent non-tumor tissue in lung cancer. About the research overall: Patients comprised about a dozen adenocarcinoma, 2 squamous cell carcinoma and 1 small cell lung cancer.

This clonotype was detected many times. No antigen is known for it. V lost 6 bases, J lost 4 bases, and 8 bases stayed unmatched. This CDR3 contains 14 residues. The germline V gene has CDR1 MNHEY and CDR2 SVGAGI. A modified ARM-PCR protocol with three rounds of nested PCR amplified TCRbeta. TCRdb re-called the multiplex PCR reads through MiXCR, storing one row per CDR3 protein. The sample has tens of thousands of distinct CDR3 sequences, less than 75% seen once. Regarding the study as a whole: Significantly higher TCR diversity was found in tumor than normal lung. Tumor TCR diversity, when higher, was linked to shorter survival.

No cell sorting was done before RNA was extracted from the tissue. The sequencing input was lung tumor tissue. The chain is built from TRBV6-5 and TRBJ1-1, with 7 bases identical to TRBD1. This receptor was taken from a man between 60 and 75 years old with non-small cell lung cancer. As DNA, the CDR3 is TGTGCCAGCAGAACCGACAGGGTTGGCACTGAAGCTTTCTTT. Amino acids: CASRTDRVGTEAFF.